This T cell receptor beta chain appears in the sequencing data of a study of T cells after yellow fever vaccination (dated by TCRdb to the late 2010s). Study-wide context: The SMART-Seq v4 Ultra Low Input RNA kit was used to prepare libraries from fractions with low cell numbers. To track T-cell clones before and after primary and booster YFV17D yellow fever vaccination, bulk TCR alpha and beta repertoires were sequenced longitudinally. Two healthy male donors made up the cohort, one aged 18 to 29 years and the other aged 30 to 40 years. Blood samples were taken at several timepoints before and after primary and secondary immunization, and bulk PBMC replicates and cell subsets were isolated.

This clonotype was seen ten or more times. No cognate antigen has been identified for it. No base-level quality is on record; no much larger clone is a single base apart. Study-wide findings and limitations: A small share of clonotypes occurred in both CD4 and CD8 compartments, likely arising from convergent recombination. After the booster, most of the clones that had expanded following primary vaccination were detected again (96% of CD4 and roughly nine tenths of CD8), which suggests that memory was broadly maintained. Computational filtering was needed because FACS-sorted repertoires could contain abundant contaminating clonotypes from the bulk population. Because only a couple of donors were included in the study, the extent to which the findings can be generalized is limited. Compared with the primary T-cell response, the secondary T-cell response was weaker but faster, peaking on day 5 rather than day 15.

CDR1 is given as SEHNR and CDR2 as FQNEAQ, both from the germline V gene (reference sequence). Counted from cysteine to phenylalanine, this CDR3 has 14 amino acids. The only DNA kept is the CDR3, 42 bases in frame from the first base. The junction carries 9 bases between V and J, which are trimmed by 1 base and 2 bases respectively. The sample's treatment or condition, from its label and the paper: live attenuated yellow fever vaccine strain. PBMCs were isolated from peripheral blood using a standard Ficoll-Paque protocol. CD4 and CD8 T-cell fractions were isolated with Dynabeads CD4 and CD8 positive selection kits. TriZol was used to extract RNA from bulk PBMCs, CD4 and CD8 fractions, and dextramer-positive and dextramer-negative fractions. TCR cDNA was made using 5'RACE template switching, a step that added a universal primer site and unique molecular identifiers. cDNA synthesis was primed from both the TCR alpha and TCR beta constant segments. Library amplification involved two PCR steps, and the second step added sample barcodes and sequencing adapters. Libraries were sequenced on Illumina HiSeq 2500 (2x100 bp) or NovaSeq (2x150 bp). The paper's processing steps were these. MIGEC was used to demultiplex reads and collapse the reads into UMI consensus sequences, and MiXCR was used for V(D)J alignment. Vaccine-responding clonotypes were defined with edgeR using replicate PBMC samples, requiring FDR below 0.01 and a log2 fold change above 5 up to day 15. Bulk clonotypes were assigned CD4 or CD8 identity according to which sequenced CD4 or CD8 repertoire held them at higher abundance. TCRdb applied fastp at Q25 and MiXCR to the public reads, then kept only in-frame beta chains. When rows share a CDR3 protein, they turn into one entry using the most common DNA and genes. The V and J calls reflect TCRdb's pipeline rather than the authors' work. The sample includes 25,000 to 35,000 distinct CDR3 sequences, with about 5% observed a single time. The ten biggest clones cover more than 40% of the sample.

The sequence joins TRBV7-9 to TRBJ2-7; the D gene cannot be resolved reliably. The origin of this receptor is a man aged 25-45 years who received the YFV17D yellow fever vaccine. The sequences come from CD8+ T cells sorted from PBMCs, collected 10 days after the yellow fever booster vaccination. The CDR3 corresponds to CASSLVVKPYEQYF. The DNA reads TGTGCCAGCAGCTTAGTAGTTAAACCCTACGAGCAGTACTTC.